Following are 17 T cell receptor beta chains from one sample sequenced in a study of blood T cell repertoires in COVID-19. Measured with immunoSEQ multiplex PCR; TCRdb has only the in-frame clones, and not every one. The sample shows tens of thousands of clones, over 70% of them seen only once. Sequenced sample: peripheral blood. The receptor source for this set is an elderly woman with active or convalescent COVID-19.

This CDR3 is CASSLYGGYAYEQYF. Written as DNA, the CDR3 is TGTGCCAGCAGCTTATACGGCGGGTATGCCTACGAGCAGTACTTC. The chain employs TRBV7-3 and TRBJ2-7, with TRBD2 as a possible D gene (5 bases). CDR3 length equals 15 residues. V was cut by 2 bases and J by 2 bases, with 13 bases left in between. Germline V gene lookup returns CDR1 SGHTA and CDR2 FQGTGA.

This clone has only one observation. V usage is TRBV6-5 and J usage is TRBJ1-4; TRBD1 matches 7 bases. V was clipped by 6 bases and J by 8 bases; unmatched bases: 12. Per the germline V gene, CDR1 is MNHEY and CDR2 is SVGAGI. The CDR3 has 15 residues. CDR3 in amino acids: CASRWDSYGDEKLFF. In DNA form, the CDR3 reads TGTGCCAGCAGGTGGGACAGTTACGGCGACGAAAAACTGTTTTTT.

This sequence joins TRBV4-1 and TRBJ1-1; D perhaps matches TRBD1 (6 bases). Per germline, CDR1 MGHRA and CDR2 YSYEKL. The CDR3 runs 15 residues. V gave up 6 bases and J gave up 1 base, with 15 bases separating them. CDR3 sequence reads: CASSRRPGENTEAFF. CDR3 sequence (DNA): TGCGCCAGCAGTCGTCGTCCAGGGGAGAACACTGAAGCTTTCTTT.

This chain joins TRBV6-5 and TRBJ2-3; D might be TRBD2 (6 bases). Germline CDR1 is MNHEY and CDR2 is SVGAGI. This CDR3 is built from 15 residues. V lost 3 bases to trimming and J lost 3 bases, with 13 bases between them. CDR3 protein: CASSYGGVGTDTQYF. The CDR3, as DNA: TGTGCCAGCAGTTATGGCGGGGTTGGGACAGATACGCAGTATTTT.

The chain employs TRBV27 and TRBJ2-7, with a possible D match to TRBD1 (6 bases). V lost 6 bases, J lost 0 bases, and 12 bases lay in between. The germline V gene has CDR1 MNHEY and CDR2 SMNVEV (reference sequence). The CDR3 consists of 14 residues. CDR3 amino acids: CASSTETGSYEQYF. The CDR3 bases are TGTGCCAGCAGCACCGAGACAGGCTCCTACGAGCAGTACTTC.

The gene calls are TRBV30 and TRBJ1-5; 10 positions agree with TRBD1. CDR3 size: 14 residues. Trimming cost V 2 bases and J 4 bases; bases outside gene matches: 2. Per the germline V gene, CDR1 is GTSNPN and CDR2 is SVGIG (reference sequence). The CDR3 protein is CAWSRDRGNQPQHF. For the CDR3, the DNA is TGTGCCTGGAGTAGGGACAGGGGAAATCAGCCCCAGCATTTT.

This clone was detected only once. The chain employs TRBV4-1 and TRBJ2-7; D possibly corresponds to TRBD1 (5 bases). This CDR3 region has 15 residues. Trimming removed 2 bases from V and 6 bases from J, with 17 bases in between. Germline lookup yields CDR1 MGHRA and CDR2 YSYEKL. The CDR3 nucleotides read TGCGCCAGCAGCCAACCAGGGATCAAGGGTGGCGAGCAGTACTTC. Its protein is CASSQPGIKGGEQYF.

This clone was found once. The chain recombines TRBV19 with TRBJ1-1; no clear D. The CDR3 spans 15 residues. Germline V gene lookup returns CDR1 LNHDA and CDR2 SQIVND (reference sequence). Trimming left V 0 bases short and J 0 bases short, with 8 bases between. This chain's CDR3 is CASSIDTTLNTEAFF. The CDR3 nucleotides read TGTGCCAGTAGTATAGACACAACCTTGAACACTGAAGCTTTCTTT.

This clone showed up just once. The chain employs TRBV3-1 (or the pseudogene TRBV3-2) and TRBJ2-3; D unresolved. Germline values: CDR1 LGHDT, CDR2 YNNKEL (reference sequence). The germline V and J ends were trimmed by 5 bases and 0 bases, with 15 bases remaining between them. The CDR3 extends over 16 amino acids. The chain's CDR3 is CASSYRGSGSTDTQYF. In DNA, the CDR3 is TGTGCCAGCAGCTACCGAGGATCGGGTAGCACAGATACGCAGTATTTT.

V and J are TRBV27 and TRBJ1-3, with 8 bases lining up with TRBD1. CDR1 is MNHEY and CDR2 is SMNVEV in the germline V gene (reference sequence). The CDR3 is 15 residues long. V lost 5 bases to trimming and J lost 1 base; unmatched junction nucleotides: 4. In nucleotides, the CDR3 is TGTGCCAGCAGTGCCAGGACAGGGTCTGGAAACACCATATATTTT. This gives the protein CASSARTGSGNTIYF.

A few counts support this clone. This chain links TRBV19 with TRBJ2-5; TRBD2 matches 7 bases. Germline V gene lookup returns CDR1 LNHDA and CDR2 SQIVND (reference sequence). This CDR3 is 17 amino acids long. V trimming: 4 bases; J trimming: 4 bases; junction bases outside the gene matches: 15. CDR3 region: CASSTPQREVRVETQYF. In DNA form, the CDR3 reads TGTGCCAGTAGTACCCCCCAGCGGGAAGTCCGGGTAGAGACCCAGTACTTC.

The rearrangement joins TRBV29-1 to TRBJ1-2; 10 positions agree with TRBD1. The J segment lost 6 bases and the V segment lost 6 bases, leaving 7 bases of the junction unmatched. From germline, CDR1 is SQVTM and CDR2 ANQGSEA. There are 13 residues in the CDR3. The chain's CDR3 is CSVVIGTGDGYTF. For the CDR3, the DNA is TGCAGCGTCGTAATAGGGACAGGGGATGGCTACACCTTC.

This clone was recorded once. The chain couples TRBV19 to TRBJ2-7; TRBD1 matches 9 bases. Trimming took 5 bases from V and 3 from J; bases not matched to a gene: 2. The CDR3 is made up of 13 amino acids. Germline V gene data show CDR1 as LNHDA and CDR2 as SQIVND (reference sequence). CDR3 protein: CASSAGQGYEQYF. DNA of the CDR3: TGTGCCAGTAGTGCGGGACAGGGCTACGAGCAGTACTTC.

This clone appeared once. The CDR3 DNA is TGTGCCAGCAGCTGGGGACCCGGACAGGACAATCAGCCCCAGCATTTT. This encodes CASSWGPGQDNQPQHF. The chain combines TRBV5-6 with TRBJ1-5, with 7 bases matching TRBD1. Germline CDR1 is SGHDT and CDR2 is YYEEEE. V lost 3 bases, J lost 3 bases, and 9 bases stayed unmatched. This CDR3 comprises 16 residues.

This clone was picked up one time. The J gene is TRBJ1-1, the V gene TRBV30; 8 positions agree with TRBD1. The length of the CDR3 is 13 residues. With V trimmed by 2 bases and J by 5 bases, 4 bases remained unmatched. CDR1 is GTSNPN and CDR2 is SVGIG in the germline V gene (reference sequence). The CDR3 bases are TGTGCCTGGAGTTCGCAGGGGGCAACTGAAGCTTTCTTT. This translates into CAWSSQGATEAFF.

CDR3 region: CATRGQGYTEAFF. DNA of the CDR3: TGTGCCACCAGGGGACAGGGATACACTGAAGCTTTCTTT. The chain links TRBV24-1 to TRBJ1-1, with 9 positions matching TRBD1. From germline, CDR1 is KGHDR and CDR2 SFDVKD. Germline trimming cut 7 bases from V and 3 bases from J; bases unmatched to any gene: 2. This CDR3 contains 13 residues.

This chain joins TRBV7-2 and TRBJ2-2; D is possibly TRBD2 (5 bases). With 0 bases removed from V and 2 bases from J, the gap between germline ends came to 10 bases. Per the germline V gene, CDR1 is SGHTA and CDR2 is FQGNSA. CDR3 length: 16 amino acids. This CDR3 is CASSLATTTNTGELFF. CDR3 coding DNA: TGTGCCAGCAGCTTAGCGACGACTACTAACACCGGGGAGCTGTTTTTT.